This is a list of T cell receptor beta chains from one sample in a study of T-cell reconstitution after alpha-beta-depleted transplantation in children. TCRdb analysed the PCR reads with MiXCR anew, one entry per CDR3 protein. The table records about 690,000 distinct CDR3 sequences, roughly 15% of them present only once. Sample: PBMCs from the stem cell graft donor, taken from the stem cell graft. These receptors were taken from a human donor who donated a stem cell graft to a child with acute myeloid leukemia. Both conserved end residues are part of each CDR3. Each record gives: clone size, V gene, D gene, CDR3 length, J gene, CDR3 DNA, CDR3 protein. A D gene is named only where the DNA matches it firmly. Clone size, where shown, is once, few, many, or a class for clones that have expanded.

clone size: many
V gene: TRBV12-3/TRBV12-4
D gene: NA
CDR3 length: 13
J gene: TRBJ2-2
CDR3 DNA: TGTGCCAGCAGACTTAGACAGACCGGGGAGCTGTTTTTT
CDR3 protein: CASRLRQTGELFF

clone size: many
V gene: TRBV20-1
D gene: TRBD1
CDR3 length: 15
J gene: TRBJ1-1
CDR3 DNA: TGCAGTGCTAGCGGGACAGGGGGCGATTTCACTGAAGCTTTCTTT
CDR3 protein: CSASGTGGDFTEAFF

clone size: few
V gene: TRBV20-1
D gene: NA
CDR3 length: 14
J gene: TRBJ2-2
CDR3 DNA: TGCAGTGCTAGAAGTCCAGCGGGCCCCGGGGAGCTGTTTTTT
CDR3 protein: CSARSPAGPGELFF

clone size: NA
V gene: TRBV27
D gene: TRBD1
CDR3 length: 15
J gene: TRBJ1-4
CDR3 DNA: TGTGCCAGCAGTTCCCAGGGGGCGGCTAATGAAAAACTGTTTTTT
CDR3 protein: CASSSQGAANEKLFF

clone size: many
V gene: TRBV20-1
D gene: TRBD2
CDR3 length: 17
J gene: TRBJ2-5
CDR3 DNA: TGCAGTGCTAGAGTTCTACTAGCGGGTTACCGAAAAGAGACCCAGTACTTC
CDR3 protein: CSARVLLAGYRKETQYF

clone size: NA
V gene: TRBV18
D gene: NA
CDR3 length: 14
J gene: TRBJ1-5
CDR3 DNA: TGTGCCAGCTCACCCGGGGGGCAAGAGCAGCCCCAGCATTTT
CDR3 protein: CASSPGGQEQPQHF

clone size: many
V gene: TRBV7-2
D gene: TRBD1
CDR3 length: 15
J gene: TRBJ2-5
CDR3 DNA: TGTGCCAGCAGCTTACCCACAGGGGGCAGGGAGACCCAGTACTTC
CDR3 protein: CASSLPTGGRETQYF

clone size: NA
V gene: TRBV11-1
D gene: TRBD2
CDR3 length: 18
J gene: TRBJ2-1
CDR3 DNA: TGTGCCAGCAGCCCCCCTCTCCAAGGACTAGCTCGTAAGGTTGAGCAGTTCTTC
CDR3 protein: CASSPPLQGLARKVEQFF

clone size: NA
V gene: TRBV20-1
D gene: NA
CDR3 length: 17
J gene: TRBJ2-6
CDR3 DNA: TGCTGTGCTAGAGATGGGGGAGGTGGCTCTGGGGCCAACGTCCTGACTTTC
CDR3 protein: CCARDGGGGSGANVLTF

clone size: few
V gene: TRBV27
D gene: NA
CDR3 length: 14
J gene: TRBJ1-2
CDR3 DNA: TGTGCCAGCAGTTTATACGCAGGGCCCTATGGCTACACCTTC
CDR3 protein: CASSLYAGPYGYTF

clone size: NA
V gene: TRBV14
D gene: NA
CDR3 length: 16
J gene: TRBJ1-3
CDR3 DNA: TGTGCCAGCAGCCTAATGGCCGCCTTATCTGGAAACACCATATATTTT
CDR3 protein: CASSLMAALSGNTIYF

clone size: few
V gene: TRBV9
D gene: TRBD2
CDR3 length: 16
J gene: TRBJ2-7
CDR3 DNA: TGTGCCAGCAGCGTAGGGGATAGCGGGGGGACCTACGAGCAGTACTTC
CDR3 protein: CASSVGDSGGTYEQYF

clone size: many
V gene: TRBV12-3/TRBV12-4
D gene: TRBD1
CDR3 length: 14
J gene: TRBJ2-3
CDR3 DNA: TGTGCCAGCAGTTCGACAGGGACCCGACATACGCAGTATTTT
CDR3 protein: CASSSTGTRHTQYF

clone size: few
V gene: TRBV29-1
D gene: NA
CDR3 length: 13
J gene: TRBJ2-2
CDR3 DNA: TGCAGCGCCGGGCCCCAGGACGCCGGGGAGCTGTTTTTT
CDR3 protein: CSAGPQDAGELFF